These 6 T cell receptor beta chains were sequenced from one sample in a study of blood T cells in healthy people across ages. The use of a sample-barcoded 5' primer and a J-beta primer mix characterized a second PCR of about 7 to 12 cycles. MiXCR, run by TCRdb on the 5' RACE reads, gives a single entry per CDR3 protein. The top ten hold 2.1% of the sample, which has roughly 2 million distinct CDR3 sequences, about 49% seen once. Sequencing input: blood. These receptors all come from a woman between 40 and 50 years old in good health.

The rearrangement links TRBV5-6 to TRBJ2-7; 7 bases line up with TRBD1. V lost 6 bases to trimming and J lost 2 bases; unmatched junction nucleotides: 5. This CDR3 is 13 amino acids long. The germline V gene has CDR1 SGHDT and CDR2 YYEEEE. The CDR3 here is CASKQGPTYEQYF. The CDR3 DNA sequence: TGTGCCAGCAAACAGGGGCCCACCTACGAGCAGTACTTC.

This clonotype was picked up a small number of times. The J gene is TRBJ2-3, the V gene TRBV11-3, with D tentatively TRBD1 (6 bases). The CDR3 has 13 amino acids. V was pared by 4 bases and J by 6 bases, with 11 bases between. Germline V lookup: CDR1 SGHNT, CDR2 YENEEA. The CDR3, as DNA: TGTGCCAGCAGCTCAGGGGACATTGATACGCAGTATTTT. This sequence encodes CASSSGDIDTQYF. The full variable domain, its missing parts supplied by reference TRBV11-3 and TRBJ2-3, is EAGVVQSPRYKIIEKKQPVAFWCNPISGHNTLYWYLQNLGQGPELLIRYENEEAVDDSQLPKDRFSAERLKGVDSTLKIQPAELGDSAVYLCASSSGDIDTQYFGPGTRLTVL.

Points on this clonotype: Germline and junction disagree at one end, which may indicate a read error. The J gene is TRBJ2-5, the V gene TRBV7-2; 7 bases line up with TRBD1. The CDR3 runs 15 residues. CDR1 is SGHTA and CDR2 is FQGNSA in the germline V gene. The CDR3 nucleotides read TGTGCCAACAGCCAAACCGGGACAGCCCTCGGAACCCAGTACTTC. As protein: CANSQTGTALGTQYF.

The chain uses TRBV24-1 and TRBJ2-3; D uncertain. The CDR3 is 14 amino acids. Trimming pared 0 bases from V and 3 bases from J, leaving 6 bases between. Germline CDR1 and CDR2: KGHDR and SFDVKD. CDR3 nucleotides: TGTGCCACCAGTGATTTGGACACAACAGATACGCAGTATTTT. It translates to CATSDLDTTDTQYF.

This clonotype was seen ten or more times. The V and J genes are TRBV7-8 and TRBJ2-1, with 9 bases lining up with TRBD1. Per germline, CDR1 SGHVS and CDR2 FQNEAQ. V gave up 5 bases and J gave up 6 bases; unmatched junction bases: 11. This CDR3 has 16 residues. The CDR3 sequence is CASSVPGQGSFNEQFF. The CDR3 DNA reads as TGTGCCAGCAGCGTACCGGGACAGGGATCATTCAATGAGCAGTTCTTC.

The V and J genes are TRBV7-2 and TRBJ1-1, with 9 bases aligning to TRBD1. This CDR3 region has 14 residues. J gave up 1 base and V 4 bases, and 1 base lay outside the gene matches. Germline V lookup: CDR1 SGHTA, CDR2 FQGNSA. CDR3 residues: CASSYRGPNTEAFF. The CDR3 DNA follows: TGTGCCAGCAGCTACAGGGGGCCGAACACTGAAGCTTTCTTT.